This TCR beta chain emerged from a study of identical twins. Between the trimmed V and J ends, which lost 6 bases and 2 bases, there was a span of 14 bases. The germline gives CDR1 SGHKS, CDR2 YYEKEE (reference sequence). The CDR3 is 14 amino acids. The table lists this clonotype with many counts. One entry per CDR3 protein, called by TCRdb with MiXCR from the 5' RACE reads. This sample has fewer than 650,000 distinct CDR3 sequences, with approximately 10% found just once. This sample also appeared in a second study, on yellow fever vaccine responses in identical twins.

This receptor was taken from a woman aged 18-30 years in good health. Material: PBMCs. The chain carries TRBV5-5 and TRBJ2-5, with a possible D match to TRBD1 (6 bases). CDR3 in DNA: TGTGCCAGCACCCTAATAGGGGGACAAGAGACCCAGTACTTC. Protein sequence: CASTLIGGQETQYF. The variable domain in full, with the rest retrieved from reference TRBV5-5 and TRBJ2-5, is DAGVTQSPTHLIKTRGQQVTLRCSPISGHKSVSWYQQVLGQGPQFIFQYYEKEERGRGNFPDRFSARQFPNYSSELNVNALLLGDSALYLCASTLIGGQETQYFGPGTRLLVL.